What follows are 6 T cell receptor beta chains derived from one specimen sequenced in a study of blood T cell repertoires in COVID-19. Only in-frame clones appear in the TCRdb table, and some are missing; sequencing was by immunoSEQ multiplex PCR. The sample includes some 150,000 clones, roughly 84% of them seen just once. Sequencing was done on a sample of PBMCs or T cells enriched from blood (not recorded which). These TCRs come from a woman between 50 and 59 years old who had been exposed to COVID-19.

This rearrangement joins TRBV10-1 to TRBJ2-1; a weak D match, TRBD1 (6 bases). The germline gives CDR1 WNHNN, CDR2 SYGVQD (reference sequence). Trimming pared 11 bases from V and 7 bases from J, leaving 15 bases between. This CDR3 is 12 amino acids long. The CDR3 region has the DNA TGCGCCGCGGCCAGGGGAAGGAATGAGCAGTTCTTC. Its protein is CAAARGRNEQFF.

The chain carries TRBV7-9 and TRBJ1-6; 7 positions match TRBD1. Germline V CDR1 and CDR2: SEHNR, FQNEAQ (reference sequence). The CDR3 has 17 residues. The trim removed 7 bases at V and 0 bases at J, leaving 9 bases unmatched. The CDR3 loop is CASTFQTGSSYNSPLHF. The CDR3 nucleotides are TGTGCCAGCACCTTTCAGACAGGGAGCTCCTATAATTCACCCCTCCACTTT.

The gene calls are TRBV6-2 or TRBV6-3 and TRBJ1-5; 8 nucleotides line up with TRBD1. Germline V gene data show CDR1 as MNHEY and CDR2 as SVGEGT. Trimming at V came to 5 bases and at J to 3 bases, leaving 21 bases not matched to a gene. The CDR3 has 20 amino acids. The CDR3 loop reads CASSGDRTTSIPLPNQPQHF. DNA for the CDR3: TGTGCCAGCAGTGGGGACAGGACAACAAGCATTCCCCTTCCCAATCAGCCCCAGCATTTT.

This chain joins TRBV3-1 (or the pseudogene TRBV3-2) and TRBJ2-5; 7 positions match TRBD2. The CDR3 consists of 15 residues. V trimming: 4 bases; J trimming: 1 base; junction bases outside the gene matches: 6. Germline V gives CDR1 LGHDT, CDR2 YNNKEL (reference sequence). In DNA form, the CDR3 reads TGTGCCAGCAGCCTTGCCCCGGGGGGCCAAGAGACCCAGTACTTC. Amino acid sequence: CASSLAPGGQETQYF.

V gene TRBV7-9 combines with J gene TRBJ2-3; D unresolved. The length of the CDR3 is 11 residues. CDR1 is SEHNR, CDR2 FQNEAQ, per germline (reference sequence). Trimming cost V 5 bases and J 4 bases, with 4 bases left between them. The CDR3 loop reads CASSLSDTQYF. CDR3 coding DNA: TGTGCCAGCAGCCTATCAGATACGCAGTATTTT.

The V gene is TRBV24-1, the J gene TRBJ2-2; D is unresolved. This CDR3 has 10 residues. The germline V gene has CDR1 KGHDR and CDR2 SFDVKD. V lost 9 bases, J lost 6 bases, and 4 bases lay in between. The CDR3 DNA reads TGTGCCACCCCTGCCGGGGAGCTGTTTTTT. It codes for CATPAGELFF.